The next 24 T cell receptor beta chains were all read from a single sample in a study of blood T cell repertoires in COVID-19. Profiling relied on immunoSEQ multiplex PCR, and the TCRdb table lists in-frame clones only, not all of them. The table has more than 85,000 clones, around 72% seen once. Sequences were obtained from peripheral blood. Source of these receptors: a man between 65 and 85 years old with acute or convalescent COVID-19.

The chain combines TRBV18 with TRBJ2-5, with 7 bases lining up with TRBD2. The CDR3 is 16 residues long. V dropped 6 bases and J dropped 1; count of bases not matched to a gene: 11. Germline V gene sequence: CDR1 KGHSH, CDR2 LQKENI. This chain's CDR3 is CASSRAGLVLQETQYF. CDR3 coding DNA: TGTGCCAGCTCCCGGGCCGGACTAGTCCTCCAAGAGACCCAGTACTTC.

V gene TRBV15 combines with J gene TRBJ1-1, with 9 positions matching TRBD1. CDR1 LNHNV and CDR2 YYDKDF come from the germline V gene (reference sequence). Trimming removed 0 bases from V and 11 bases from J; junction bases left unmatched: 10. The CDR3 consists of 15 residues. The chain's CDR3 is CATSRDYSGQGVAFF. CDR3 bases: TGTGCCACCAGCAGAGATTACTCGGGACAGGGCGTCGCTTTCTTT.

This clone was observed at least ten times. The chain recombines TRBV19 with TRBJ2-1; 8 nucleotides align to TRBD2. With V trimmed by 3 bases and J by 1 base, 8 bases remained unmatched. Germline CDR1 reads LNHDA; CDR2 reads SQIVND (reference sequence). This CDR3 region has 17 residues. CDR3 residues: CASSMGPGLASYNEQFF. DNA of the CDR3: TGTGCCAGTAGTATGGGCCCCGGACTAGCTTCCTACAATGAGCAGTTCTTC.

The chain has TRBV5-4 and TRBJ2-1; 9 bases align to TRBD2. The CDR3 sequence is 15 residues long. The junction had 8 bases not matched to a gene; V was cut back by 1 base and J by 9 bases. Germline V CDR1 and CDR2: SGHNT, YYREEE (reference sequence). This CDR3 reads CASSLPASGKGEQFF. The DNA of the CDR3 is TGTGCCAGCAGCTTGCCGGCTAGCGGGAAGGGTGAGCAGTTCTTC.

CDR3 nucleotides: TGCGCCAGCAGCCTGGGACTAGCGGGAGAGATCACCGGGGAGCTGTTTTTT. Translation gives CASSLGLAGEITGELFF. V is TRBV4-3 and J is TRBJ2-2, with 14 bases matching TRBD2. Trimming at V came to 4 bases and at J to 4 bases, leaving 5 bases not matched to a gene. The CDR3 has 17 residues. CDR1 and CDR2 from the germline V gene are LGHNA and YSLEER.

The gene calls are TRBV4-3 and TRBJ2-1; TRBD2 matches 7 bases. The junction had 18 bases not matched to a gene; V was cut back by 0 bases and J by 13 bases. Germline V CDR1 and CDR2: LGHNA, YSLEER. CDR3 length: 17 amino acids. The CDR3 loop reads CASSQESWDSSPGGQFF. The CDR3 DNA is TGCGCCAGCAGCCAAGAATCCTGGGACTCTTCTCCGGGAGGACAGTTCTTC.

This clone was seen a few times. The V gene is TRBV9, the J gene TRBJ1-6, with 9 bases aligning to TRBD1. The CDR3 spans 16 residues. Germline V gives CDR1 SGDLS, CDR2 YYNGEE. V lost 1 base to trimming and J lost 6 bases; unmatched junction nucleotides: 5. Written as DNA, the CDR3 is TGTGCCAGCAGCGTATCTGGGACAGGGAGTAATTCACCCCTCCACTTT. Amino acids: CASSVSGTGSNSPLHF.

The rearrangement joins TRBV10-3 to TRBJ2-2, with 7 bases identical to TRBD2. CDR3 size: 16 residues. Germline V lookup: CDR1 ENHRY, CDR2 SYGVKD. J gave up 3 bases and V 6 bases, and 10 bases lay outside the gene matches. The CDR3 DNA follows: TGTGCCATCAGCGACAGACGGGGAGGGTACACCGGGGAGCTGTTTTTT. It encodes CAISDRRGGYTGELFF.

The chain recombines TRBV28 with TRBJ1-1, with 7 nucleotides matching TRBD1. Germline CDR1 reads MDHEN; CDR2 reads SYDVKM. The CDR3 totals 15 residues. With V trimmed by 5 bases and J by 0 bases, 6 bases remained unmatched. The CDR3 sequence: CASSQPGQMNTEAFF. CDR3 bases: TGTGCCAGCAGTCAGCCGGGACAGATGAACACTGAAGCTTTCTTT.

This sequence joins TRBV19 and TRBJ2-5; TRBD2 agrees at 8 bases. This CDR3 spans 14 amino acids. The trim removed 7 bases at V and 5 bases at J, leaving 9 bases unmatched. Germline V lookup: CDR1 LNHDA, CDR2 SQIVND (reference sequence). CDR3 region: CASTMAGGRETQYF. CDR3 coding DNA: TGTGCCAGTACCATGGCGGGGGGACGCGAGACCCAGTACTTC.

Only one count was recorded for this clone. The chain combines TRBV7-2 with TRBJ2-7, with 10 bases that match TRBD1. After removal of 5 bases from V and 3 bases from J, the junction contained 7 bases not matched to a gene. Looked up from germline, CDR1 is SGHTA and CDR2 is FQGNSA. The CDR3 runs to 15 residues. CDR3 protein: CASSASGTGDYEQYF. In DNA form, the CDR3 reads TGTGCCAGCAGCGCATCCGGGACAGGGGACTACGAGCAGTACTTC.

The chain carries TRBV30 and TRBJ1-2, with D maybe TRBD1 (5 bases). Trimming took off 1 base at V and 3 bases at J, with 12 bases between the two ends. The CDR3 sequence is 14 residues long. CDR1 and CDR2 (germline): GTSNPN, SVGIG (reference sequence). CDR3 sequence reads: CAWSDQGPDYGYTF. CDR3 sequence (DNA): TGTGCCTGGAGTGACCAGGGCCCGGACTATGGCTACACCTTC.

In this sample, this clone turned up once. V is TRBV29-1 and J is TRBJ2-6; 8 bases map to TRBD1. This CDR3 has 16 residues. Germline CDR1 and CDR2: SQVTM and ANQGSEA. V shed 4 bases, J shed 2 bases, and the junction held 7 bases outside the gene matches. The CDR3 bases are TGCAGCGTTGCTGGACAGGGTAGTACTGGGGCCAACGTCCTGACTTTC. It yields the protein CSVAGQGSTGANVLTF.

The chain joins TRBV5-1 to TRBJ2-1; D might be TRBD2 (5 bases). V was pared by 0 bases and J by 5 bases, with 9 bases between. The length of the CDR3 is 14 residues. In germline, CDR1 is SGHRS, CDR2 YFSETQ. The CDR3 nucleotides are TGCGCCAGCAGCTTGGGCGGGTTAAACAATGAGCAGTTCTTC. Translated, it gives CASSLGGLNNEQFF.

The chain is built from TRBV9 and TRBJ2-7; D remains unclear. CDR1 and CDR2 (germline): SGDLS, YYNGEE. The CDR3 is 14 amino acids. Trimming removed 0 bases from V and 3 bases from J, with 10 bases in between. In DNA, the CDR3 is TGTGCCAGCAGCGTAGGGGCCAACTTCTACGAGCAGTACTTC. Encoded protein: CASSVGANFYEQYF.

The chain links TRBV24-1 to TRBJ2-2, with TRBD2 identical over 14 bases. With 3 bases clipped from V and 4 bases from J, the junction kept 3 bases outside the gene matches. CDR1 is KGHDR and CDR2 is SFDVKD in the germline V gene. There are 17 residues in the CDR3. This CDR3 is CATSDGTSGSGTGELFF. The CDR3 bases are TGTGCCACCAGTGATGGGACTAGCGGGAGTGGCACCGGGGAGCTGTTTTTT.

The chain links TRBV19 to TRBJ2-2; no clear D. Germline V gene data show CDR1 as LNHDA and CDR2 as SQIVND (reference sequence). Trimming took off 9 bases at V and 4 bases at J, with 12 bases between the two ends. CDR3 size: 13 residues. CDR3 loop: CASLPFGTGELFF. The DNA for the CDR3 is TGTGCCAGCCTTCCCTTCGGCACCGGGGAGCTGTTTTTT.

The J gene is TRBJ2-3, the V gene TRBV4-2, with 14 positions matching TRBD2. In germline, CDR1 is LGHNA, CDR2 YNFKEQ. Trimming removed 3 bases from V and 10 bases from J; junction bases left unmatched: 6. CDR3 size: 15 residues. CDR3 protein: CASSQETSGRASQYF. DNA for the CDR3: TGTGCCAGCAGCCAGGAGACTAGCGGGAGGGCCTCGCAGTATTTT.

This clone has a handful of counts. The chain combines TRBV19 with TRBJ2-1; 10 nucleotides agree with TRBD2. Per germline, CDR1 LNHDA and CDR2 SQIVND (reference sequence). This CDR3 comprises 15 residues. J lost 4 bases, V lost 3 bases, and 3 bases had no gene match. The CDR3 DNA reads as TGTGCCAGTAGTATTCAAGCGGGAGGGTACAATGAGCAGTTCTTC. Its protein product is CASSIQAGGYNEQFF.

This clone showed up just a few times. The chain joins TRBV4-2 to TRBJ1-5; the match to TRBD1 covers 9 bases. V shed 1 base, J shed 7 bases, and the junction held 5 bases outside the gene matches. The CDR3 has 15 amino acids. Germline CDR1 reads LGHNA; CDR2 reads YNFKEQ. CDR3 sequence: CASSQGDREDQPQHF. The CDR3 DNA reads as TGTGCCAGCAGCCAAGGGGACAGGGAGGACCAGCCCCAGCATTTT.

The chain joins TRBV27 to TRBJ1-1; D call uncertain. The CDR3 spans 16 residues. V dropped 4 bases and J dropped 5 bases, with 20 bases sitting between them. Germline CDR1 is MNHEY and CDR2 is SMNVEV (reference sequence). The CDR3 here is CASSSPGTVTRTEAFF. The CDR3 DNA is TGTGCCAGCAGTTCCCCCGGTACAGTAACCCGGACTGAAGCTTTCTTT.

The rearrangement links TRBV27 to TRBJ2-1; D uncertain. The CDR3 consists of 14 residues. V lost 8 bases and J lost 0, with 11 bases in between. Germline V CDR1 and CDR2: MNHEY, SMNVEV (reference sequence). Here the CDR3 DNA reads TGTGCCAGCCAACCGATTAGCTCCTACAATGAGCAGTTCTTC. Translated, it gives CASQPISSYNEQFF.

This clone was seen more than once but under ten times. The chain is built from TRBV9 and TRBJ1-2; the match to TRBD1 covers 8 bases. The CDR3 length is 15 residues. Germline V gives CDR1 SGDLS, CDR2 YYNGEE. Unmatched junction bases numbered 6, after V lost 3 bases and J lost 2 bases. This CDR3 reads CASSARTGINYGYTF. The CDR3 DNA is TGTGCCAGCAGCGCCCGGACAGGGATCAACTATGGCTACACCTTC.

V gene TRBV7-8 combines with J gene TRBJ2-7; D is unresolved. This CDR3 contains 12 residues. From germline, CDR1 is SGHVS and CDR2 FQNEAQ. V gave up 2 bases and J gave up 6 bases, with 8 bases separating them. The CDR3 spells CASSLSYGEQYF. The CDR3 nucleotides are TGTGCCAGCAGCTTATCTTACGGCGAGCAGTACTTC.